This T cell receptor (beta chain) was identified during a study of CD8+ T cells in alopecia areata. The CDR3 contains 14 residues. From germline, CDR1 is LGHNA and CDR2 YNFKEQ. Trimming took 3 bases from V and 4 from J; bases not matched to a gene: 2. Extracted RNA was reverse transcribed into cDNA, the sequencing template. Libraries were prepared by immunoSEQ multiplex PCR; TCRdb keeps only in-frame clonotypes and omits some of them. Of around 130,000 clones detected, about 57% appear once; the ten largest clones hold 3.5% to 5.5%. In this sample, this clone turned up once. Its antigen is currently unknown. Overall study findings and caveats: Relative to normal scalp, lesional scalp, especially alopecia totalis/universalis, showed higher clonality.

The V and J genes are TRBV4-2 and TRBJ1-2; 10 nucleotides line up with TRBD1. Source: CD4+ T cells sorted from blood, taken at week 0. The sequence was collected from a human donor with alopecia areata. The CDR3 nucleotides are TGTGCCAGCAGCCAGGGACAGGGGTCCTATGGCTACACCTTC. Residues: CASSQGQGSYGYTF.